The entry below describes one TCR beta chain. The record originates from a study of blood T cell repertoires in COVID-19. Study at large: There were acute and convalescent COVID-19 samples, and they came from the United States, Italy and Spain. The analysed material was cDNA or gDNA that came from T cells, B-cell-depleted T cells, or PBMCs.

The CDR3 spans 16 residues. The V gene's germline CDR1 is SGHAT and CDR2 FQNNGV. V lost 2 bases to trimming and J lost 1 base; unmatched junction nucleotides: 6. Seattle's enrolled individuals joined amid active infection and were then monitored longitudinally. In the authors' methods: Using reference gene primer amplification, nucleated cell counts were estimated. TCRdb's copy holds only in-frame clones and misses some; the assay was immunoSEQ multiplex PCR. The V and J calls and clone size come from that table; D and trimming were worked out from the DNA. Of approximately 300,000 clones listed, 80% to 85% were seen once; the top ten hold approximately 14%.

What was sequenced was peripheral blood. The sequence was collected from a person aged 65 to 79 with COVID-19, enrolled during active disease. The J gene is TRBJ2-5, the V gene TRBV11-2; 8 bases match TRBD1. This chain's CDR3 is CASSLSRDRLQETQYF. The DNA for the CDR3 is TGTGCCAGCAGCTTATCCCGGGACAGGCTCCAAGAGACCCAGTACTTC.